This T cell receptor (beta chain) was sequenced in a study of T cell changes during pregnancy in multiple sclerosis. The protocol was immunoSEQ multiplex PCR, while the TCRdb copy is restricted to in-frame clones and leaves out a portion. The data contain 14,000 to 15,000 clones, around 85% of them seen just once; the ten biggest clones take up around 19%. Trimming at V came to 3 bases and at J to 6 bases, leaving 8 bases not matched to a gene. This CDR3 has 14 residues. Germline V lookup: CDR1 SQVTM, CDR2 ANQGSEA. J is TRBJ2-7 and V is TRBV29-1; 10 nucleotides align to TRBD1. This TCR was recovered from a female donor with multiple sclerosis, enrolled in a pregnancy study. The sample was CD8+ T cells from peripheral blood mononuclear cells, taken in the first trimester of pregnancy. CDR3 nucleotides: TGCAGCGTTGAGACCCGGGACAGGGGAATCGAGCAGTACTTC. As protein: CSVETRDRGIEQYF.